The rows below give T cell receptor beta chains drawn from one sample of a study of cytomegalovirus exposure and HLA in healthy donors. TCRdb keeps only in-frame clones here, not all; method: immunoSEQ multiplex PCR. Recorded here are approximately 54,000 clones; the top ten clones represent 6% to 7.5%. Sequences were obtained from PBMCs. These receptors all come from a woman between 40 and 50 years old in good health and CMV-seronegative. Each CDR3 is given with its conserved first and last residue. A D gene is named only where the DNA matches it firmly.

>TRBJ2-7|TRBD2|TRBV27
CASSSLAGVAYEQYF
TGTGCCAGCAGTTCATTAGCGGGAGTGGCCTACGAGCAGTACTTC
>TRBJ1-5|.|TRBV7-9
CASSLEGGGNQPQHF
TGTGCCAGCAGCTTAGAGGGGGGAGGGAATCAGCCCCAGCATTTT
>TRBJ2-7|TRBD2|TRBV5-1
CASSLTSGAHEQYF
TGCGCCAGCAGCCTGACTAGCGGGGCCCACGAGCAGTACTTC
>TRBJ1-6|.|TRBV12-5
CASGLGPRGSSYNSPLHF
TGTGCTAGTGGTTTGGGGCCTAGGGGATCCTCCTATAATTCACCCCTCCACTTT
>TRBJ2-3|TRBD2|TRBV4-3
CASSQDRLAGGLNTQYF
TGCGCCAGCAGCCAAGATAGGCTAGCGGGAGGGCTGAATACGCAGTATTTT
>TRBJ2-7|.|TRBV18
CASSPPVRPGGSLVYEQYF
TGTGCCAGCTCACCACCGGTGCGACCAGGGGGGTCGTTAGTCTACGAGCAGTACTTC
>TRBJ2-1|.|TRBV7-9
CASSLKAGNSDNEQFF
TGTGCCAGCAGCTTAAAGGCGGGAAACTCCGACAATGAGCAGTTCTTC
>TRBJ1-3|TRBD1|TRBV4-2
CASSQGFWGQKTGVGNTIYF
TGTGCCAGCAGCCAAGGCTTTTGGGGGCAGAAAACAGGGGTTGGAAACACCATATATTTT
>TRBJ1-2|TRBD1|TRBV6-6
CASGDRGQAEDGYTF
TGTGCCAGCGGGGACAGGGGGCAGGCGGAGGATGGCTACACCTTC
>TRBJ2-5|TRBD2|TRBV6-1
CASTTSGRETQYF
TGTGCCAGCACAACTAGCGGGAGAGAGACCCAGTACTTC
>TRBJ1-5|.|TRBV19
CASSIGHQGGQPQHF
TGTGCCAGTAGTATAGGACATCAGGGCGGTCAGCCCCAGCATTTT